This T cell receptor (beta chain) emerged from a study of blood T cell repertoires in COVID-19. At the level of the study: Acute and convalescent COVID-19 samples came from the United States, Italy and Spain.

The table came from immunoSEQ multiplex PCR; TCRdb's copy has only in-frame clones and leaves some out. The repertoire holds roughly 100,000 clones, with over 80% as singletons. This clone was picked up one time. This CDR3 is built from 15 residues. Germline trimming cut 5 bases from V and 8 bases from J; bases unmatched to any gene: 9. Germline loops: CDR1 MNHNY, CDR2 SVGAGI (reference sequence). The rearrangement joins TRBV6-6 to TRBJ1-4; TRBD1 matches at 9 bases. This TCR was recovered from a man between 65 and 79 years old with active or convalescent COVID-19. Sequencing was done on a sample of peripheral blood. The CDR3 DNA reads TGTGCCAGCAGTGCCCGGACAGGGGAGGGGGAAAAACTGTTTTTT. Translating gives CASSARTGEGEKLFF.